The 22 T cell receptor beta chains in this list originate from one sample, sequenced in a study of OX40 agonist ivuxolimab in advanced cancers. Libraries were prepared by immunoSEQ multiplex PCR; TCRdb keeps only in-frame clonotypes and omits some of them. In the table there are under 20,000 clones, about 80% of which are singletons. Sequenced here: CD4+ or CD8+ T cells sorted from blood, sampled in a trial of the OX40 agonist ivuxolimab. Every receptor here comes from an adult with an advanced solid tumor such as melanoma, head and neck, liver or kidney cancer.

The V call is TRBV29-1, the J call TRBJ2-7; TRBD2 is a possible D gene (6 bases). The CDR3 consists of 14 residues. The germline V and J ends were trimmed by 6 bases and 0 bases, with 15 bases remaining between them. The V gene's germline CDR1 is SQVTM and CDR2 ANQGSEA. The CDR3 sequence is CSVVAEWASYEQYF. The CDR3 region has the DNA TGCAGCGTGGTAGCGGAGTGGGCCTCCTACGAGCAGTACTTC.

DNA for the CDR3: TGTGCCAGCAGCCAAGAATGGCTAGCGGGGCCCTCCTACAATGAGCAGTTCTTC. Protein product: CASSQEWLAGPSYNEQFF. The rearrangement joins TRBV4-2 to TRBJ2-1, with 9 nucleotides matching TRBD2. CDR3 length: 18 amino acids. The V segment lost 0 bases and the J segment 0 bases; nucleotides outside the gene matches: 6. Germline values: CDR1 LGHNA, CDR2 YNFKEQ.

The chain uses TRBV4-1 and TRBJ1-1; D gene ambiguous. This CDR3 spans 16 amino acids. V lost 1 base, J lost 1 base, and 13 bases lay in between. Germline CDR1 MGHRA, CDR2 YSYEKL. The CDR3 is CASSQAPSRANTEAFF. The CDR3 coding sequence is TGCGCCAGCAGCCAAGCCCCTTCTCGGGCGAACACTGAAGCTTTCTTT.

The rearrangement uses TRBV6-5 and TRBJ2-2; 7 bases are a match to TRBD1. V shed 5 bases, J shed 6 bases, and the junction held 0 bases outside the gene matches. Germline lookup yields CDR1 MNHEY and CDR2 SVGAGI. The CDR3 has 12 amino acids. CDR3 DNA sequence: TGTGCCAGCAGTCAGGGGGCCGGGGAGCTGTTTTTT. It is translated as CASSQGAGELFF.

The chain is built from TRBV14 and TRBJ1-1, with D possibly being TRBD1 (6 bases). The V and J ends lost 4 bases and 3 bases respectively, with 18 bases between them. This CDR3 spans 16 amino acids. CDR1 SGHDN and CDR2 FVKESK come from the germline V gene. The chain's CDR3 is CASSPLVGGDDTEAFF. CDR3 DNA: TGTGCCAGCAGCCCCCTGGTCGGGGGCGATGACACTGAAGCTTTCTTT.

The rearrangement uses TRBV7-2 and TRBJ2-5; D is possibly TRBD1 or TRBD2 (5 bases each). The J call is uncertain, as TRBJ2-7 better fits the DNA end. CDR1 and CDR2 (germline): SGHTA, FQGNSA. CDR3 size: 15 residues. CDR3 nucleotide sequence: TGTGCCAGCAGCTTCGCCGGGACGCAAACCTACGAGCAGTACTTC. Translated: CASSFAGTQTYEQYF.

The CDR3 region is CASSLLGTEDNEQFF. The CDR3 bases are TGTGCCAGCTCACTCCTGGGAACTGAAGACAATGAGCAGTTCTTC. The chain joins TRBV18 to TRBJ2-1; D is unclear. CDR3 length: 15 amino acids. Germline V gives CDR1 KGHSH, CDR2 LQKENI. Trimming pared 4 bases from V and 5 bases from J, leaving 15 bases between.

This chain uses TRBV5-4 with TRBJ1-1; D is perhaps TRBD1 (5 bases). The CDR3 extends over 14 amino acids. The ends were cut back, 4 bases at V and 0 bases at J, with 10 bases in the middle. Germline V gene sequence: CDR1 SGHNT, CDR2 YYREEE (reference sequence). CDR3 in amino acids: CASSLGPVNTEAFF. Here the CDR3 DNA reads TGTGCCAGCAGCCTGGGACCGGTGAACACTGAAGCTTTCTTT.

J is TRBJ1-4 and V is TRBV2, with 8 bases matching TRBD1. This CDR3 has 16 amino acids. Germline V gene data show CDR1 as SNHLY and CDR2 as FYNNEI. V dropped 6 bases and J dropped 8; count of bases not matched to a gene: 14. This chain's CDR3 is CASSSGTGLNREKLFF. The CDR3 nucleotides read TGTGCCAGCAGCTCCGGGACAGGCCTTAATCGAGAAAAACTGTTTTTT.

The CDR3 loop reads CASSLPWTMINEQFF. Here the CDR3 DNA reads TGTGCCAGCAGTCTCCCTTGGACAATGATCAATGAGCAGTTCTTC. The chain uses TRBV6-5 and TRBJ2-1; a possible D gene is TRBD1 (5 bases). V lost 5 bases and J 6 bases, leaving 17 bases between the germline ends. This CDR3 has 15 amino acids. Germline lookup yields CDR1 MNHEY and CDR2 SVGAGI.

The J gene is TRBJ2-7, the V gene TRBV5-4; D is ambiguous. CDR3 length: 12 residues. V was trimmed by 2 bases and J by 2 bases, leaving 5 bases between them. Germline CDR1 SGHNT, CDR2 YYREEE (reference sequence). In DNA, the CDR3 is TGTGCCAGCAGCTTTTCAACCTACGAGCAGTACTTC. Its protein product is CASSFSTYEQYF.

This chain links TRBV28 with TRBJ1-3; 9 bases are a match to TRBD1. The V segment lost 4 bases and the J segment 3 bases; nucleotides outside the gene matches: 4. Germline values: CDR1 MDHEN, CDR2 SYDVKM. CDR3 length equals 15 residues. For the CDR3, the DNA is TGTGCCAGCAGTTCGGACAGGGGTGGTGGAAACACCATATATTTT. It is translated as CASSSDRGGGNTIYF.

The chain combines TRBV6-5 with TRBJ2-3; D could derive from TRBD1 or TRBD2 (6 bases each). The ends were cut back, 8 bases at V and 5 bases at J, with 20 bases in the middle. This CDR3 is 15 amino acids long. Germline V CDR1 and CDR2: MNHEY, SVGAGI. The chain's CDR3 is CASSNPGAEGDTQYF. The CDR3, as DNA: TGTGCCAGCTCGAATCCAGGGGCGGAGGGAGATACGCAGTATTTT.

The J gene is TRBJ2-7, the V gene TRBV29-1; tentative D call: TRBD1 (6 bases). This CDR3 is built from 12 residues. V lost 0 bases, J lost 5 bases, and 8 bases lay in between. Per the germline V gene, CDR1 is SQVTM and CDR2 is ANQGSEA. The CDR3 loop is CSVEDQGNEQYF. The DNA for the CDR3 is TGCAGCGTTGAAGATCAGGGGAACGAGCAGTACTTC.

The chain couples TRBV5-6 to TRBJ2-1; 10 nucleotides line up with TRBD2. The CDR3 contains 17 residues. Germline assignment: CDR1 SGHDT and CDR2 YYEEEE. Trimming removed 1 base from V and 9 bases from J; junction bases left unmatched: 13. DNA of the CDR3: TGTGCCAGCAGCTTGCGATTCGAACTAGCGGGATTGGGTGAGCAGTTCTTC. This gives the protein CASSLRFELAGLGEQFF.

The CDR3 region is CASSTKSERLAGANVLTF. The CDR3 DNA reads TGTGCCAGCAGCACGAAAAGCGAGAGGTTGGCTGGGGCCAACGTCCTGACTTTC. The genes are TRBV7-6 and TRBJ2-6; D ambiguous. This CDR3 has 18 residues. Germline values: CDR1 SGHVS, CDR2 FNYEAQ. V lost 5 bases and J lost 2, with 19 bases in between.

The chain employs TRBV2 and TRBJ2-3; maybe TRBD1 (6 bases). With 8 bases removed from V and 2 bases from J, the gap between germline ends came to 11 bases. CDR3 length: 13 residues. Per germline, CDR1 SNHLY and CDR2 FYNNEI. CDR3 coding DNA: TGTGCCAGCGTCTCAGGGGACACAGATACGCAGTATTTT. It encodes CASVSGDTDTQYF.

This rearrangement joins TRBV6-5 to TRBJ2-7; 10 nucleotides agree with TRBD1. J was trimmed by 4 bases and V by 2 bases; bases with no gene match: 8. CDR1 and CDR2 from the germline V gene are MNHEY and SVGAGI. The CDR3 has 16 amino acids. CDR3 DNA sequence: TGTGCCAGCAGTTACGAGGCGGGACAGGGGACTTACGAGCAGTACTTC. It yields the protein CASSYEAGQGTYEQYF.

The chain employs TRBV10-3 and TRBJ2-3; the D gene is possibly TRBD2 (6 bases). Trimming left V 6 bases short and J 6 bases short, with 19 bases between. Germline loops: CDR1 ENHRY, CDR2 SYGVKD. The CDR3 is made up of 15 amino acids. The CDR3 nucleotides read TGTGCCATCAGCATAACTAGCCCACCTGGGGATACGCAGTATTTT. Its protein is CAISITSPPGDTQYF.

Here the CDR3 DNA reads TGTGCCAGCAGTTACGGACAGGGTGGCTACGAGCAGTACTTC. Translating gives CASSYGQGGYEQYF. The chain employs TRBV6-5 and TRBJ2-7; TRBD1 aligns across 8 bases. Per the germline V gene, CDR1 is MNHEY and CDR2 is SVGAGI. The length of the CDR3 is 14 residues. With V trimmed by 2 bases and J by 3 bases, 3 bases remained unmatched.

CDR3 region: CASVISGSTDTQYF. The CDR3 DNA follows: TGTGCCAGCGTTATTTCAGGGAGCACAGATACGCAGTATTTT. The chain employs TRBV7-9 and TRBJ2-3, with D possibly TRBD1 on 5 matching bases. V gave up 8 bases and J gave up 0 bases, with 12 bases separating them. There are 14 residues in the CDR3. From germline, CDR1 is SEHNR and CDR2 FQNEAQ (reference sequence).

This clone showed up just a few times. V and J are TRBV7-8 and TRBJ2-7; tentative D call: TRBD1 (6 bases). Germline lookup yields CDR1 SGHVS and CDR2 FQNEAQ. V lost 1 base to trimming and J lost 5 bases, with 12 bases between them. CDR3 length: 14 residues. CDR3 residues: CASSLVQGSHEQYF. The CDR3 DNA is TGTGCCAGCAGCTTAGTCCAGGGGAGCCACGAGCAGTACTTC.